The 21 T cell receptor beta chains in this list originate from one sample, sequenced in a study of T cell responses to AZD1222 COVID-19 vaccine. Here immunoSEQ multiplex PCR was the method, and the copy in TCRdb shows in-frame clones only, minus some. The table has some 130,000 clones, 85% to 95% seen once. The sequencing used peripheral blood, collected on day 0 of AZD1222 vaccination. The receptors were sampled from an adult in good health.

This clone was recorded a few times. This chain links TRBV10-2 with TRBJ1-1, with TRBD1 matching over 10 bases. The CDR3 is 18 amino acids. CDR1 is WSHSY, CDR2 SAAADI, per germline. V gave up 5 bases and J gave up 3 bases; unmatched junction bases: 15. CDR3 DNA: TGCGCCAGCAGTTCTACCGGGACAGGGGAAAGTGGTGACACTGAAGCTTTCTTT. Protein: CASSSTGTGESGDTEAFF.

The V call is TRBV18, the J call TRBJ2-1; a weak D match, TRBD1 (7 bases). The V gene lost 2 bases and the J gene lost 10 bases, with 12 bases spanning the gap. This CDR3 contains 13 residues. In germline, CDR1 is KGHSH, CDR2 LQKENI. CDR3 region: CASSPRQGGEQFF. CDR3 sequence (DNA): TGTGCCAGCTCACCAAGACAGGGAGGCGAGCAGTTCTTC.

The rearrangement uses TRBV6-6 and TRBJ1-4; 7 nucleotides match TRBD1. V lost 7 bases to trimming and J lost 8 bases; unmatched junction nucleotides: 10. This CDR3 spans 14 amino acids. CDR1 is MNHNY and CDR2 is SVGAGI in the germline V gene (reference sequence). For the CDR3, the DNA is TGTGCCAGCACTCGGACAGGAGTCTACGAAAAACTGTTTTTT. This sequence encodes CASTRTGVYEKLFF.

The gene calls are TRBV3-1 (or the pseudogene TRBV3-2) and TRBJ2-1; 11 bases fit TRBD2. V was pared by 3 bases and J by 6 bases, with 4 bases of the junction left unmatched. Per germline, CDR1 LGHDT and CDR2 YNNKEL (reference sequence). The CDR3 covers 15 residues. CDR3 loop: CASSHSGGALNEQFF. CDR3 DNA: TGTGCCAGCAGCCATAGCGGGGGGGCCCTCAATGAGCAGTTCTTC.

The chain has TRBV7-6 and TRBJ1-1, with TRBD1 identical over 9 bases. The germline V gene has CDR1 SGHVS and CDR2 FNYEAQ. The CDR3 loop spans 17 amino acids. After removal of 0 bases from V and 0 bases from J, the junction contained 5 bases not matched to a gene. CDR3 DNA: TGTGCCAGCAGCTTAGCTGGGACAGGGTTAATGAACACTGAAGCTTTCTTT. Translated: CASSLAGTGLMNTEAFF.

The chain links TRBV5-4 to TRBJ1-5; D uncertain. Germline V gene lookup returns CDR1 SGHNT and CDR2 YYREEE (reference sequence). This CDR3 is 13 amino acids long. V lost 0 bases and J 6 bases, leaving 7 bases between the germline ends. CDR3 coding DNA: TGTGCCAGCAGCTTGGGGGTGGCTCAGCCCCAGCATTTT. Residues: CASSLGVAQPQHF.

This clone appeared a single time. The chain couples TRBV10-3 to TRBJ1-1, with 7 bases fitting TRBD1. Per the germline V gene, CDR1 is ENHRY and CDR2 is SYGVKD. The CDR3 runs 13 residues. The junction had 6 bases not matched to a gene; V was cut back by 5 bases and J by 6 bases. The CDR3 loop is CAISPQGSPEAFF. As DNA, the CDR3 is TGTGCCATCAGTCCACAGGGGTCTCCTGAAGCTTTCTTT.

The table lists this clone with many counts. This sequence joins TRBV15 and TRBJ2-7; 8 bases fit TRBD1. V lost 6 bases and J lost 1; bases outside the gene matches: 11. The germline V gene encodes CDR1 LNHNV and CDR2 YYDKDF (reference sequence). This CDR3 spans 16 amino acids. The CDR3 here is CATRNAGGGKSYEQYF. The CDR3 DNA is TGTGCCACCAGAAATGCAGGGGGCGGAAAATCCTACGAGCAGTACTTC.

This clone was counted a single time. This chain connects TRBV2 to TRBJ2-7; D is perhaps TRBD2 (5 bases). Trimming pared 2 bases from V and 6 bases from J, leaving 14 bases between. Per the germline V gene, CDR1 is SNHLY and CDR2 is FYNNEI. This CDR3 has 14 residues. The CDR3 region is CASSESRVSGEQYF. The CDR3 bases are TGTGCCAGCAGTGAATCGAGGGTGAGTGGCGAGCAGTACTTC.

The chain joins TRBV15 to TRBJ2-7, with 8 bases matching TRBD1. Germline lookup yields CDR1 LNHNV and CDR2 YYDKDF (reference sequence). The CDR3 covers 15 residues. After removal of 0 bases from V and 5 bases from J, the junction contained 6 bases not matched to a gene. The CDR3 sequence is CATSRDSTGVDEQYF. CDR3 sequence (DNA): TGTGCCACCAGCAGAGATTCGACAGGGGTGGACGAGCAGTACTTC. Filled out from reference TRBV15 and TRBJ2-7, the complete variable domain reads DAMVIQNPRYQVTQFGKPVTLSCSQTLNHNVMYWYQQKSSQAPKLLFHYYDKDFNNEADTPDNFQSRRPNTSFCFLDIRSPGLGDTAMYLCATSRDSTGVDEQYFGPGTRLTVT.

V usage is TRBV11-2 and J usage is TRBJ2-2; D ambiguous. The V end lost 5 bases, the J end lost 2 bases, and 9 bases lay between the germline ends. This CDR3 region has 14 residues. Germline assignment: CDR1 SGHAT and CDR2 FQNNGV. The CDR3 spells CASSPRVNTGELFF. CDR3 nucleotide sequence: TGTGCCAGCAGCCCCCGGGTAAACACCGGGGAGCTGTTTTTT.

V gene TRBV5-1 combines with J gene TRBJ2-3; 9 bases match TRBD2. V dropped 0 bases and J dropped 4; count of bases not matched to a gene: 0. CDR1 is SGHRS and CDR2 is YFSETQ in the germline V gene. The CDR3 is 14 amino acids. This CDR3 is CASSLGLAADTQYF. CDR3 nucleotide sequence: TGCGCCAGCAGCTTGGGACTAGCGGCAGATACGCAGTATTTT.

The chain employs TRBV10-3 and TRBJ1-1, with 9 bases aligning to TRBD1. From germline, CDR1 is ENHRY and CDR2 SYGVKD. V dropped 3 bases and J dropped 1; count of bases not matched to a gene: 3. The CDR3 consists of 15 residues. For the CDR3, the DNA is TGTGCCATCAGTGACGGGACAGGGTCGAACACTGAAGCTTTCTTT. Translation: CAISDGTGSNTEAFF.

The chain joins TRBV29-1 to TRBJ2-7, with D perhaps TRBD1 (6 bases). V was cut by 4 bases and J by 2 bases, with 12 bases left in between. The CDR3 has 13 amino acids. CDR1 and CDR2 (germline): SQVTM, ANQGSEA. Here the CDR3 DNA reads TGCAGCGTTGCCGCAGGGGTGGCCTACGAGCAGTACTTC. Amino acid sequence: CSVAAGVAYEQYF.

The V gene is TRBV7-9, the J gene TRBJ1-6, with 7 bases lining up with TRBD1. V dropped 1 base and J dropped 9; count of bases not matched to a gene: 6. Germline CDR1 SEHNR, CDR2 FQNEAQ (reference sequence). This CDR3 region has 15 residues. The CDR3 protein is CASSLVQGGTSPLHF. CDR3 DNA: TGTGCCAGCAGCTTAGTTCAGGGGGGGACTTCACCCCTCCACTTT.

V is TRBV14 and J is TRBJ1-2, with 9 bases identical to TRBD1. The germline V gene has CDR1 SGHDN and CDR2 FVKESK. With 1 base clipped from V and 7 bases from J, the junction kept 1 base outside the gene matches. This CDR3 spans 13 amino acids. CDR3: CASSQGQGVGYTF. CDR3 bases: TGTGCCAGCAGCCAAGGACAGGGGGTTGGCTACACCTTC.

This clone was seen a single time. This chain connects TRBV7-2 to TRBJ1-4, with D perhaps TRBD1 (5 bases). The germline V gene encodes CDR1 SGHTA and CDR2 FQGNSA. The CDR3 is 16 amino acids. The V gene lost 5 bases and the J gene lost 4 bases, with 17 bases spanning the gap. The CDR3 sequence is CASSPMGGDLNEKLFF. The CDR3 region has the DNA TGTGCCAGCAGCCCCATGGGGGGGGACCTTAATGAAAAACTGTTTTTT.

V usage is TRBV5-6 and J usage is TRBJ1-1; 8 nucleotides match TRBD1. Germline assignment: CDR1 SGHDT and CDR2 YYEEEE. V trimming: 2 bases; J trimming: 1 base; junction bases outside the gene matches: 1. The CDR3 runs 14 residues. In nucleotides, the CDR3 is TGTGCCAGCAGCTTTGACAGGGGGAACACTGAAGCTTTCTTT. This translates into CASSFDRGNTEAFF.

The chain joins TRBV29-1 to TRBJ2-3; 7 bases are a match to TRBD1. CDR3 size: 14 residues. Germline CDR1 is SQVTM and CDR2 is ANQGSEA. V lost 7 bases and J lost 4; bases outside the gene matches: 11. The CDR3 sequence: CSGKTGTSADTQYF. CDR3 in DNA: TGCAGCGGAAAGACAGGGACGAGTGCAGATACGCAGTATTTT.

The chain combines TRBV2 with TRBJ1-2; possible D gene TRBD1, 6 bases. Germline assignment: CDR1 SNHLY and CDR2 FYNNEI. V was pared by 11 bases and J by 4 bases, with 14 bases between. The CDR3 is 12 amino acids. CDR3 bases: TGTGCCTCACAGGGATCCTTCTATGGCTACACCTTC. This codes for CASQGSFYGYTF. Full variable domain (missing parts from reference TRBV2 and TRBJ1-2): EPEVTQTPSHQVTQMGQEVILRCVPISNHLYFYWYRQILGQKVEFLVSFYNNEISEKSEIFDDQFSVERPDGSNFTLKIRSTKLEDSAMYFCASQGSFYGYTFGSGTRLTVV.

The chain combines TRBV7-8 with TRBJ2-5, with 10 bases matching TRBD1. Germline CDR1 reads SGHVS; CDR2 reads FQNEAQ. J was trimmed by 5 bases and V by 5 bases; bases with no gene match: 8. This CDR3 spans 15 amino acids. CDR3 amino acids: CASSRRGTGVETQYF. The CDR3 nucleotides read TGTGCCAGCAGCCGCAGGGGGACAGGGGTGGAGACCCAGTACTTC.